This TCR beta chain was observed in a study of regulatory T cells in long-lasting Graves disease. On the study more broadly: The antithyroid drugs taken by newly diagnosed Graves' patients had been used for under 3 months.

Assembly of TCR beta libraries relied on iRepertoire HTBI primers together with Arm-PCR of CDR3 regions. TCRdb independently ran MiXCR on the multiplex PCR reads; one entry per CDR3 protein. Among about half a million distinct CDR3 sequences listed, around 12% were seen once. CDR1 is SEHNR, CDR2 FQNEAQ, per germline (reference sequence). This CDR3 has 13 amino acids. The time point denotes: newly diagnosed GD, antithyroid drugs for less than 3 months. The TCR library used RNA extracted from PBMCs. About this clonotype: Antigen unknown. Because the CDR3 is missing its conserved closing phenylalanine or tryptophan, this is likely a read error.

Overall study results and limits: Persistent patients had more shared public clonotypes (under 3,000) than new patients (about 900).

These same data were also listed under a study on T cells in Graves' hyperthyroidism and ophthalmopathy. That publication notes: The TCR CDR3 was amplified in a first-round RT-PCR using the HTBI primer set. Blood shared most expanded thyroid clonotypes above 0.001.

The rearrangement links TRBV7-9 to TRBJ2-1; TRBD2 might be the D (6 bases). The DNA end favors TRBJ2-5, so the J call may be wrong. The sample here was peripheral blood mononuclear cells (PBMCs), taken at new diagnosis, from a patient treated with antithyroid drugs. The receptor was derived from a woman in her thirties with Graves disease. DNA of the CDR3: TGTGCCAGCAGCTTAGCGGGGGGAGAGACCCAGTACTCC. This gives the protein CASSLAGGETQYS.